The 8 T cell receptor beta chains below were found in one sample sequenced in a study of cytomegalovirus exposure and HLA in healthy donors. 60 Vbeta and 13 Jbeta primers were used in PCR. Libraries were prepared by immunoSEQ multiplex PCR; TCRdb keeps only in-frame clonotypes and omits some of them. Of 150,000 to 200,000 clones in the sample, around 78% are singletons; the top ten hold around 1.9%. The sample was PBMCs. All receptors derive from a woman aged 25 to 39 in good health and CMV-seropositive.

This chain uses TRBV5-6 with TRBJ1-3; 7 bases align to TRBD1. This CDR3 region has 15 residues. J lost 3 bases, V lost 5 bases, and 8 bases had no gene match. CDR1 and CDR2 (germline): SGHDT, YYEEEE. CDR3 bases: TGTGCCAGCAGTCAGGACAGGCCTCTTGGAAACACCATATATTTT. This gives the protein CASSQDRPLGNTIYF.

Comment on this clone: The junction and the germline gene differ at one end; a read error may be behind it. The chain employs TRBV11-3 and TRBJ2-1, with a tentative D call TRBD1 (6 bases). This CDR3 contains 14 residues. CDR1 is SGHNT, CDR2 YENEEA, per germline. CDR3 bases: TGTGCCAGCAGATTAGATGGGACACGGACTGAGCAGTTCTTC. Protein: CASRLDGTRTEQFF. The full variable domain, rest sourced from reference TRBV11-3 and TRBJ2-1, is EAGVVQSPRYKIIEKKQPVAFWCNPISGHNTLYWYLQNLGQGPELLIRYENEEAVDDSQLPKDRFSAERLKGVDSTLKIQPAELGDSAVYLCASRLDGTRTEQFFGPGTRLTVL.

The V and J genes are TRBV29-1 and TRBJ1-2; the D gene is possibly TRBD1 (6 bases). Germline CDR1 reads SQVTM; CDR2 reads ANQGSEA. Trimming pared 7 bases from V and 4 bases from J, leaving 19 bases between. This CDR3 comprises 14 residues. The CDR3: CSARDVEGGYGYTF. CDR3 DNA: TGCAGCGCGAGAGACGTGGAAGGGGGCTATGGCTACACCTTC.

The table lists this clone with many counts. The rearrangement links TRBV6-5 to TRBJ2-7; 9 bases map to TRBD1. Looked up from germline, CDR1 is MNHEY and CDR2 is SVGAGI. This CDR3 is built from 15 residues. Trimming removed 6 bases from V and 4 bases from J; junction bases left unmatched: 10. This chain's CDR3 is CASSRSGTGYYEQYF. The CDR3 nucleotides are TGTGCCAGCAGCCGCTCCGGGACAGGGTATTACGAGCAGTACTTC.

The chain couples TRBV7-2 to TRBJ2-5, with 11 nucleotides matching TRBD1. Germline CDR1 and CDR2: SGHTA and FQGNSA. The CDR3 is 15 residues long. V trimming: 3 bases; J trimming: 7 bases; junction bases outside the gene matches: 7. CDR3 in amino acids: CASSFSGTGGGTQYF. CDR3 sequence (DNA): TGTGCCAGCAGCTTCTCCGGGACAGGGGGGGGGACCCAGTACTTC.

The rearrangement links TRBV5-1 to TRBJ1-1; no firm D call. In germline, CDR1 is SGHRS, CDR2 YFSETQ. V was cut by 3 bases and J by 4 bases, with 10 bases left in between. The CDR3 extends over 13 amino acids. The CDR3 reads CASSSNRPTEAFF. The CDR3 region has the DNA TGCGCCAGCAGCTCGAACAGACCCACTGAAGCTTTCTTT.

This clone has only a few counts. The chain joins TRBV6-5 to TRBJ1-4; 7 bases match TRBD1. The CDR3 consists of 15 residues. V lost 6 bases to trimming and J lost 3 bases; unmatched junction nucleotides: 7. CDR1 is MNHEY and CDR2 is SVGAGI in the germline V gene. CDR3 amino acids: CASSLRTGPNEKLFF. CDR3 sequence (DNA): TGTGCCAGCAGCCTACGGACAGGACCTAATGAAAAACTGTTTTTT.

The chain couples TRBV5-1 to TRBJ2-3, with TRBD2 matching 12 bases. V gave up 1 base and J gave up 7 bases; unmatched junction bases: 10. This CDR3 region has 17 residues. Germline CDR1 and CDR2: SGHRS and YFSETQ. CDR3 DNA: TGCGCCAGCAGCTTGTCGCCTAGCGGGAGGGGGGGAAATACGCAGTATTTT. Encoded protein: CASSLSPSGRGGNTQYF.